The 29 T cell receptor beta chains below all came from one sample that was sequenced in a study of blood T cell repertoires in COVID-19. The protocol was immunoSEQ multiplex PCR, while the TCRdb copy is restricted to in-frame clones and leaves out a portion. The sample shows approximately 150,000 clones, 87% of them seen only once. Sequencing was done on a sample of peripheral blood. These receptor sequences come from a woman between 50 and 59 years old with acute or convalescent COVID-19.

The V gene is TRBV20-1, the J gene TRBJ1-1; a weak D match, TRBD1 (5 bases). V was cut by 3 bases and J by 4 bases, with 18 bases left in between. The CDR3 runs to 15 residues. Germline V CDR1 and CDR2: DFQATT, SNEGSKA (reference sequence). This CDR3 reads CSASTWGGLSTEAFF. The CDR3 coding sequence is TGCAGTGCTAGTACCTGGGGGGGTTTAAGCACTGAAGCTTTCTTT.

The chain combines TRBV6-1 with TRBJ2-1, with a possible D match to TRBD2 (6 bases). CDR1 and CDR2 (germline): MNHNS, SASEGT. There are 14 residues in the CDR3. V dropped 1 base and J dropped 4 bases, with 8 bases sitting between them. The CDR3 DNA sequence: TGTGCCAGCAGTGAAGGGGCGGGGTACAATGAGCAGTTCTTC. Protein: CASSEGAGYNEQFF.

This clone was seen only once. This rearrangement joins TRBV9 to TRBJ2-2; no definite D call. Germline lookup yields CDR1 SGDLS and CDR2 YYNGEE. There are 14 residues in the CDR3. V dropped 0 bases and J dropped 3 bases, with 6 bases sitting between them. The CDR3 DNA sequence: TGTGCCAGCAGCGTAGAACCGGACACCGGGGAGCTGTTTTTT. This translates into CASSVEPDTGELFF. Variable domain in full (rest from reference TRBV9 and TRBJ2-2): DSGVTQTPKHLITATGQRVTLRCSPRSGDLSVYWYQQSLDQGLQFLIQYYNGEERAKGNILERFSAQQFPDLHSELNLSSLELGDSALYFCASSVEPDTGELFFGEGSRLTVL.

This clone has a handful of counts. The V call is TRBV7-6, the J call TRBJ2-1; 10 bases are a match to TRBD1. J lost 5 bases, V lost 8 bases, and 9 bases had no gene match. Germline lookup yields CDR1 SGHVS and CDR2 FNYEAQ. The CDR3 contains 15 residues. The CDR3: CASGTGESLDNEQFF. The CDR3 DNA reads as TGTGCCAGCGGGACAGGGGAGTCGTTGGACAATGAGCAGTTCTTC.

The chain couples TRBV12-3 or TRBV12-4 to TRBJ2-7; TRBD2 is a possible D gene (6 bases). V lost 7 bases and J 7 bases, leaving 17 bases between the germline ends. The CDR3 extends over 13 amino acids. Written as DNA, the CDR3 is TGTGCCAGCACCGGGACTCCACGAGGGGAGCAGTACTTC. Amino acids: CASTGTPRGEQYF.

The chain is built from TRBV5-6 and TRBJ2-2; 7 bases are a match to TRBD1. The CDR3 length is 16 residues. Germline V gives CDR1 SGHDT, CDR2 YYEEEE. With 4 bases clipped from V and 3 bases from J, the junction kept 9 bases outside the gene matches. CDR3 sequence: CASSVRDRVYTGELFF. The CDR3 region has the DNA TGTGCCAGCAGCGTCCGAGACAGGGTTTACACCGGGGAGCTGTTTTTT.

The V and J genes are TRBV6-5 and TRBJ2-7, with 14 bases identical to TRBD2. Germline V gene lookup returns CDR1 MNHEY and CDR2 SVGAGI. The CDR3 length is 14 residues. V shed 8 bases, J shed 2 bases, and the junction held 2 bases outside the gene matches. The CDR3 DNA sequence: TGTGCCAGCGAGGGACTAGCGGGAGCCTACGAGCAGTACTTC. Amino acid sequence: CASEGLAGAYEQYF.

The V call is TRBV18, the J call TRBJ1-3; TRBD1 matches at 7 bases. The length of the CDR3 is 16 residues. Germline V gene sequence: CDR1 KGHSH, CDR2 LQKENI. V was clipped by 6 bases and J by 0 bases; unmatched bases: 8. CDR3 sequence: CASSIRQGNSGNTIYF. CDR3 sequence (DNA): TGTGCCAGCTCCATAAGACAGGGAAACTCTGGAAACACCATATATTTT.

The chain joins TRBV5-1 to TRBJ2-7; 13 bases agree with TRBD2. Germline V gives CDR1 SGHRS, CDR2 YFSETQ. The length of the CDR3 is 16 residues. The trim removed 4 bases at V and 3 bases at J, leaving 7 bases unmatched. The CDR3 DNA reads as TGCGCCAGCAGCCCCTTAGGACTAGCGGGGGACTACGAGCAGTACTTC. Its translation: CASSPLGLAGDYEQYF.

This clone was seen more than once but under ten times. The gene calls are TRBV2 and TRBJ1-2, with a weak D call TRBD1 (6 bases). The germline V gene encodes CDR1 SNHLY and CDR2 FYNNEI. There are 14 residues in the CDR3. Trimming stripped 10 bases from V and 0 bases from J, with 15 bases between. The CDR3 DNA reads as TGTGCCACCCGACAGGACCCAGCTAACTATGGCTACACCTTC. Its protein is CATRQDPANYGYTF.

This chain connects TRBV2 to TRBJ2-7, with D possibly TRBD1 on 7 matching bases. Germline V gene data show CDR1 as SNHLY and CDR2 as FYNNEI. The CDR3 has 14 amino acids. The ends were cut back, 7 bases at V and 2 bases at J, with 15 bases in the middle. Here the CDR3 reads CASMLGGGPYEQYF. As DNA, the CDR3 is TGTGCCAGCATGCTTGGAGGGGGCCCCTACGAGCAGTACTTC.

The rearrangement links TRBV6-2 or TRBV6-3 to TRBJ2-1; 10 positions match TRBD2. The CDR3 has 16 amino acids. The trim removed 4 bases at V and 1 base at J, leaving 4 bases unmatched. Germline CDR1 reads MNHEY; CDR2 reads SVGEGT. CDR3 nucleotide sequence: TGTGCCAGCAGTTTAGCGGGAGGTTGGTCCTACAATGAGCAGTTCTTC. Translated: CASSLAGGWSYNEQFF.

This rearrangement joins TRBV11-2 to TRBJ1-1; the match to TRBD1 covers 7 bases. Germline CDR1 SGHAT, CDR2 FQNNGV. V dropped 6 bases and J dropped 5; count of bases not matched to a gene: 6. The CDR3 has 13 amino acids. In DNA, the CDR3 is TGTGCCAGCAGTGTGACAGGGTTGACTGAAGCTTTCTTT. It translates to CASSVTGLTEAFF.

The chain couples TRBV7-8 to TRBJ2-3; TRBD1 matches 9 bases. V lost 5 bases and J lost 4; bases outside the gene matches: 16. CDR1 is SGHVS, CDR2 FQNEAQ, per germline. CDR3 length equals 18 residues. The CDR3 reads CASSHRQGVFDRADTQYF. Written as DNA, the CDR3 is TGTGCCAGCAGCCATCGACAGGGGGTTTTTGATCGAGCAGATACGCAGTATTTT.

CDR3 loop: CASSLGSGGNTEAFF. CDR3 coding DNA: TGCGCCAGCAGCTTGGGGTCGGGGGGCAACACTGAAGCTTTCTTT. The chain links TRBV5-1 to TRBJ1-1; a possible D gene is TRBD1 (6 bases). Germline V gene data show CDR1 as SGHRS and CDR2 as YFSETQ. Trimming removed 0 bases from V and 2 bases from J, with 11 bases in between. CDR3 size: 15 residues.

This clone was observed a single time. CDR3 bases: TGTGCCACCAGTGCCCGGGACTACGACACCGGGGAGCTGTTTTTT. Protein: CATSARDYDTGELFF. The chain has TRBV24-1 and TRBJ2-2, with TRBD2 matching over 7 bases. Germline loops: CDR1 KGHDR, CDR2 SFDVKD. V dropped 5 bases and J dropped 3; count of bases not matched to a gene: 5. The CDR3 extends over 15 amino acids.

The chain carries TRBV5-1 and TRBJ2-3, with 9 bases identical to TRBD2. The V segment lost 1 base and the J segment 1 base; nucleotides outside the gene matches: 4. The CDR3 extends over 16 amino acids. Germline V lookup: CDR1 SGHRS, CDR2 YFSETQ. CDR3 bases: TGCGCCAGCAGCTTGTCAGCGGGGGGTCGCACAGATACGCAGTATTTT. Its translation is CASSLSAGGRTDTQYF.

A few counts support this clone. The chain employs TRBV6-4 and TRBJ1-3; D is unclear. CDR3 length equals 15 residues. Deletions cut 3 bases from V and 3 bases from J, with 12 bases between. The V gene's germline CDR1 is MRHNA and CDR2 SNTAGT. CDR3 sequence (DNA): TGTGCCAGCAGTGAAGAGGGAGGGATTGGAAACACCATATATTTT. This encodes CASSEEGGIGNTIYF.

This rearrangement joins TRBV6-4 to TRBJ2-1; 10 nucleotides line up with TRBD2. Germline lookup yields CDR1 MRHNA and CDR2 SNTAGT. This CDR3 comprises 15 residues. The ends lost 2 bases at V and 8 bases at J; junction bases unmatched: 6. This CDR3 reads CASSDDPSGGDEQFF. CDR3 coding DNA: TGTGCCAGCAGTGACGACCCTAGCGGGGGAGATGAGCAGTTCTTC.

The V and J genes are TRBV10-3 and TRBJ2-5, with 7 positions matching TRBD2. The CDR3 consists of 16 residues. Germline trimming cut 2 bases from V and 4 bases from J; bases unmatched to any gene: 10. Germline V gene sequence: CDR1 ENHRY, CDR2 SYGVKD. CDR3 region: CAISENPPGGGETQYF. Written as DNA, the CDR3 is TGTGCCATCAGTGAGAATCCCCCGGGAGGTGGAGAGACCCAGTACTTC.

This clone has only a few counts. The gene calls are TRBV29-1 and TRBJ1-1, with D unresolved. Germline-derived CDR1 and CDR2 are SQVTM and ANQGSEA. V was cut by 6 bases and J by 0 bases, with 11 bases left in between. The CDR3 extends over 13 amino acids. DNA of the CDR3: TGCAGCGTATTTAGTGCCGTGAACACTGAAGCTTTCTTT. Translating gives CSVFSAVNTEAFF.

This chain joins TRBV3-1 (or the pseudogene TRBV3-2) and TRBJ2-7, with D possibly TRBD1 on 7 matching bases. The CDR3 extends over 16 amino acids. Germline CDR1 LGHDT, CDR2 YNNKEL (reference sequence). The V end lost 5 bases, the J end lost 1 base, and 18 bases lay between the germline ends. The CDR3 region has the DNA TGTGCCAGCAGCGCTTCAGGGGGGAAAGGGTCCTACGAGCAGTACTTC. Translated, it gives CASSASGGKGSYEQYF.

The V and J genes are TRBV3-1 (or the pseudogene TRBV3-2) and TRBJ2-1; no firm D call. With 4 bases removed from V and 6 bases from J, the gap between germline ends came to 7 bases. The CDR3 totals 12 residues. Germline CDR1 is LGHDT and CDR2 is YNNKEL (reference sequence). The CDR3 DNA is TGTGCCAGCAGCCTTTCTCGCAATGAGCAGTTCTTC. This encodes CASSLSRNEQFF.

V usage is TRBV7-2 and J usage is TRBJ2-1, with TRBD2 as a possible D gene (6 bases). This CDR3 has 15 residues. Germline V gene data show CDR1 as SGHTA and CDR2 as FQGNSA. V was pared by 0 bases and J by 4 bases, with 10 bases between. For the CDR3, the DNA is TGTGCCAGCAGCTTAGCTCGGGCGGGATACAATGAGCAGTTCTTC. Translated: CASSLARAGYNEQFF.

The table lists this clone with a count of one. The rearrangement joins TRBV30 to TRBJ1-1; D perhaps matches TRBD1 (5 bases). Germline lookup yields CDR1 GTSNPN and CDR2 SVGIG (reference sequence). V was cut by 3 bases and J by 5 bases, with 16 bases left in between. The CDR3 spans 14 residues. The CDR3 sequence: CAWSALGGLTEAFF. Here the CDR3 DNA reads TGTGCCTGGAGCGCACTTGGGGGGTTAACTGAAGCTTTCTTT.

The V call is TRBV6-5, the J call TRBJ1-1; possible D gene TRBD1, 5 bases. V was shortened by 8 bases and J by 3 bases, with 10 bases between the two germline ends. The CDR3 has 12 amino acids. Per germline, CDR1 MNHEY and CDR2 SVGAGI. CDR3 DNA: TGTGCCAGCCGAGGAGGGGACACTGAAGCTTTCTTT. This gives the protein CASRGGDTEAFF.

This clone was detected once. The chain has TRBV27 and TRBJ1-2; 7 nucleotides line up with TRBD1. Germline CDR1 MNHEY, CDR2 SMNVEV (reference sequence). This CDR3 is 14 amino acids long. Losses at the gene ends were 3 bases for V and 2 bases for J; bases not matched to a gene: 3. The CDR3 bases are TGTGCCAGCAGTTTTCTACAGGGGAACTATGGCTACACCTTC. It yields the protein CASSFLQGNYGYTF.

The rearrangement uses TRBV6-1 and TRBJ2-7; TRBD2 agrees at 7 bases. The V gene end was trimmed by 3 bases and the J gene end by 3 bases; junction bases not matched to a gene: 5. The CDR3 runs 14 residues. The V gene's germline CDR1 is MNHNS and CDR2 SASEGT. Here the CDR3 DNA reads TGTGCCAGCAGTGAGGGGGGGGATTACTACGAGCAGTACTTC. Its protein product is CASSEGGDYYEQYF.

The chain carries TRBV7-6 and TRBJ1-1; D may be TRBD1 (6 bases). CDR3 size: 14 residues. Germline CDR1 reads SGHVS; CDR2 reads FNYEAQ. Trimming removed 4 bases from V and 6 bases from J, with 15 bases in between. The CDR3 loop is CASSSVGGRAEAFF. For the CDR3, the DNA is TGTGCCAGCAGCTCGGTAGGGGGTCGGGCTGAAGCTTTCTTT.